Shown below are 23 T cell receptor beta chains from a single sample sequenced in a study of identifying expanded T cells in peripheral blood. Assay used: immunoSEQ multiplex PCR; TCRdb lists only in-frame clones, some missing. The sample records about 86,000 clones, roughly 81% being singletons. The material sequenced was blood. Source of these receptors: a person aged 18 to 70 in good health.

The CDR3 nucleotides are TGTGCCAGCTCACCTAGGGACAGGGTCCCTGAAGCTTTCTTT. This encodes CASSPRDRVPEAFF. The chain has TRBV18 and TRBJ1-1; 9 bases are shared with TRBD1. This CDR3 comprises 14 residues. V was pared by 3 bases and J by 6 bases, with 5 bases of the junction left unmatched. Germline CDR1 KGHSH, CDR2 LQKENI. Looking up the rest from reference TRBV18 and TRBJ1-1 gives the full variable domain: NAGVMQNPRHLVRRRGQEARLRCSPMKGHSHVYWYRQLPEEGLKFMVYLQKENIIDESGMPKERFSAEFPKEGPSILRIQQVVRGDSAAYFCASSPRDRVPEAFFGQGTRLTVV.

The chain recombines TRBV6-6 with TRBJ1-5; D unresolved. CDR1 is MNHNY, CDR2 SVGAGI, per germline (reference sequence). V was pared by 0 bases and J by 9 bases, with 12 bases between. The CDR3 covers 14 residues. This chain's CDR3 is CASSYSSLTRPQHF. The CDR3 bases are TGTGCCAGCAGTTACTCGTCGTTGACGCGGCCCCAGCATTTT.

This chain uses TRBV9 with TRBJ2-1; D remains ambiguous. Germline V gene lookup returns CDR1 SGDLS and CDR2 YYNGEE. V gave up 3 bases and J gave up 10 bases, with 23 bases separating them. CDR3 length: 16 residues. The CDR3 region is CASSEPPVVAGREQFF. In DNA, the CDR3 is TGTGCCAGCAGCGAACCCCCGGTGGTAGCCGGACGGGAGCAGTTCTTC.

V usage is TRBV9 and J usage is TRBJ2-7, with D perhaps assigned TRBD1 or TRBD2 (7 bases each). Between the trimmed V and J ends, which lost 3 bases and 3 bases, there was a span of 13 bases. The CDR3 has 14 amino acids. CDR1 is SGDLS, CDR2 YYNGEE, per germline. CDR3 residues: CASSAQGGHYEQYF. CDR3 sequence (DNA): TGTGCCAGCAGCGCGCAGGGGGGGCACTACGAGCAGTACTTC.

As DNA, the CDR3 is TGTGCCAGCAGCATCATGGGGACCCGCACAGATACGCAGTATTTT. Residues: CASSIMGTRTDTQYF. This chain joins TRBV7-9 and TRBJ2-3; D tentatively reads TRBD1 or TRBD2 (5 bases each). V gave up 5 bases and J gave up 1 base, with 13 bases separating them. Germline CDR1 and CDR2: SEHNR and FQNEAQ (reference sequence). This CDR3 has 15 amino acids.

The chain employs TRBV7-3 and TRBJ2-7; tentative D call: TRBD1 (6 bases). The CDR3 consists of 13 residues. Trimming left V 4 bases short and J 5 bases short, with 12 bases between. CDR1 and CDR2 from the germline V gene are SGHTA and FQGTGA. CDR3 sequence reads: CASSSQGPHEQYF. CDR3 bases: TGTGCCAGCAGCTCACAGGGTCCCCACGAGCAGTACTTC.

The chain uses TRBV11-2 and TRBJ1-1, with D possibly matching TRBD1 (5 bases). The germline V gene encodes CDR1 SGHAT and CDR2 FQNNGV. This CDR3 contains 16 residues. V lost 0 bases, J lost 5 bases, and 16 bases lay in between. The CDR3 protein is CASSLESFYQGTEAFF. In nucleotides, the CDR3 is TGTGCCAGCAGCTTAGAGAGTTTTTACCAGGGAACTGAAGCTTTCTTT.

The rearrangement links TRBV29-1 to TRBJ1-3; D possibly corresponds to TRBD1 (5 bases). CDR3 length: 12 residues. V lost 7 bases and J 3 bases, leaving 10 bases between the germline ends. CDR1 and CDR2 from the germline V gene are SQVTM and ANQGSEA. Here the CDR3 DNA reads TGCAGCGCCGCAGGGTATGGAAACACCATATATTTT. It is translated as CSAAGYGNTIYF.

This clone was detected once. The chain combines TRBV7-3 with TRBJ2-5; unclear D gene. The CDR3 spans 13 residues. V was clipped by 5 bases and J by 4 bases, with 11 bases between them. Germline V gene sequence: CDR1 SGHTA, CDR2 FQGTGA. Written as DNA, the CDR3 is TGTGCCAGCAGCCCCCGTGGCCCAGAGACCCAGTACTTC. It codes for CASSPRGPETQYF.

The chain links TRBV9 to TRBJ2-2; TRBD1 or TRBD2 may be the D gene (5 bases each). Per the germline V gene, CDR1 is SGDLS and CDR2 is YYNGEE. This CDR3 is built from 16 residues. V was trimmed by 0 bases and J by 1 base, leaving 10 bases between them. CDR3 nucleotide sequence: TGTGCCAGCAGCGTAGTGGGGACCGAGAACACCGGGGAGCTGTTTTTT. It codes for CASSVVGTENTGELFF.

The gene calls are TRBV7-2 and TRBJ2-3; D assignment may be TRBD1 or TRBD2 (6 bases each). The CDR3 length is 17 residues. CDR1 and CDR2 from the germline V gene are SGHTA and FQGNSA. Trimming shortened V by 1 base and J by 1 base, and 15 bases separated the two germline ends. The CDR3 nucleotides are TGTGCCAGCAGCTTAGTGGGGGCGGGGAGTCGCACAGATACGCAGTATTTT. It yields the protein CASSLVGAGSRTDTQYF.

The V call is TRBV13, the J call TRBJ2-7; perhaps TRBD2 as D (6 bases). The CDR3 is made up of 15 amino acids. Germline CDR1 is PRHDT and CDR2 is FYEKMQ (reference sequence). The ends were cut back, 0 bases at V and 7 bases at J, with 16 bases in the middle. CDR3: CASSLGRDRAGEQYF. The CDR3 nucleotides read TGTGCCAGCAGCTTAGGCCGGGACCGGGCGGGAGAGCAGTACTTC.

V and J are TRBV15 and TRBJ2-7; 14 positions agree with TRBD2. Germline loops: CDR1 LNHNV, CDR2 YYDKDF (reference sequence). The CDR3 has 16 residues. Trimming took 5 bases from V and 0 from J; bases not matched to a gene: 3. CDR3 DNA: TGTGCCACCAGCGAGGGACTAGCGGGGGCCTCCTACGAGCAGTACTTC. Amino acids: CATSEGLAGASYEQYF.

V usage is TRBV27 and J usage is TRBJ2-1, with D unclear. The CDR3 extends over 14 amino acids. Germline V CDR1 and CDR2: MNHEY, SMNVEV (reference sequence). Trimming shortened V by 3 bases and J by 0 bases, and 6 bases separated the two germline ends. CDR3 nucleotide sequence: TGTGCCAGCAGTTTCAGTAGCTCCTACAATGAGCAGTTCTTC. Protein product: CASSFSSSYNEQFF.

The chain recombines TRBV7-3 with TRBJ2-5; 8 bases are shared with TRBD2. Germline V gene lookup returns CDR1 SGHTA and CDR2 FQGTGA. Losses at the gene ends were 2 bases for V and 0 bases for J; bases not matched to a gene: 5. There are 16 residues in the CDR3. The CDR3 sequence is CASSLEGGGYQETQYF. The CDR3 DNA sequence: TGTGCCAGCAGCTTAGAAGGCGGGGGGTACCAAGAGACCCAGTACTTC.

This rearrangement joins TRBV5-4 to TRBJ2-7; TRBD1 aligns across 7 bases. CDR3 length: 16 residues. Trimming at V came to 4 bases and at J to 3 bases, leaving 13 bases not matched to a gene. CDR1 and CDR2 from the germline V gene are SGHNT and YYREEE (reference sequence). The CDR3 here is CASSLNPGQYNYEQYF. The DNA for the CDR3 is TGTGCCAGCAGCCTAAATCCGGGACAGTACAACTACGAGCAGTACTTC.

The chain is built from TRBV2 and TRBJ2-1, with D uncertain. The CDR3 has 11 residues. From germline, CDR1 is SNHLY and CDR2 FYNNEI. V lost 4 bases, J lost 8 bases, and 6 bases lay in between. The CDR3 is CASSVWDEQFF. The DNA for the CDR3 is TGTGCCAGCAGTGTATGGGATGAGCAGTTCTTC.

This clone has a single count. This chain links TRBV27 with TRBJ2-7, with 7 bases aligning to TRBD1. Germline V gene data show CDR1 as MNHEY and CDR2 as SMNVEV (reference sequence). The CDR3 consists of 14 residues. V dropped 7 bases and J dropped 2; count of bases not matched to a gene: 8. CDR3 region: CASTQRTGAYEQYF. The CDR3 DNA sequence: TGTGCCAGCACTCAGCGGACAGGAGCCTACGAGCAGTACTTC.

V is TRBV6-1 and J is TRBJ1-2; TRBD1 might be the D (5 bases). The V gene's germline CDR1 is MNHNS and CDR2 SASEGT. The CDR3 has 12 amino acids. V was cut by 6 bases and J by 7 bases, with 12 bases left in between. CDR3 residues: CASRGTKGGYTF. DNA of the CDR3: TGTGCCAGCAGGGGGACGAAGGGTGGCTACACCTTC.

V gene TRBV5-8 combines with J gene TRBJ2-1; D uncertain. The CDR3 is 13 amino acids. Deletions cut 0 bases from V and 15 bases from J, with 16 bases between. Germline V gene data show CDR1 as SGHTS and CDR2 as YDEGEE. The chain's CDR3 is CASSLVGEPKGFF. Written as DNA, the CDR3 is TGTGCCAGCAGCTTGGTTGGGGAACCTAAGGGGTTCTTC.

The chain has TRBV5-4 and TRBJ2-5; maybe TRBD2 (6 bases). Trimming removed 1 base from V and 5 bases from J, with 15 bases in between. The CDR3 consists of 15 residues. In germline, CDR1 is SGHNT, CDR2 YYREEE (reference sequence). CDR3 in DNA: TGTGCCAGCAGCTTGTCCGCGGGGCCTAGGGAGACCCAGTACTTC. Translated: CASSLSAGPRETQYF.

The chain links TRBV7-9 to TRBJ1-1; 7 nucleotides agree with TRBD1. This CDR3 is 15 amino acids long. The germline V gene encodes CDR1 SEHNR and CDR2 FQNEAQ (reference sequence). Trimming cost V 5 bases and J 4 bases; bases outside gene matches: 10. CDR3 nucleotide sequence: TGTGCCAGCAGCCCATTGACAGGGTTTGGCACTGAAGCTTTCTTT. It is translated as CASSPLTGFGTEAFF.

The chain employs TRBV2 and TRBJ1-3, with D uncertain. The ends were cut back, 8 bases at V and 0 bases at J, with 8 bases in the middle. Germline CDR1 and CDR2: SNHLY and FYNNEI. The CDR3 runs 13 residues. The CDR3: CASFSGSGNTIYF. For the CDR3, the DNA is TGTGCCAGCTTCAGTGGCTCTGGAAACACCATATATTTT. The variable domain in full, with the rest retrieved from reference TRBV2 and TRBJ1-3, is EPEVTQTPSHQVTQMGQEVILRCVPISNHLYFYWYRQILGQKVEFLVSFYNNEISEKSEIFDDQFSVERPDGSNFTLKIRSTKLEDSAMYFCASFSGSGNTIYFGEGSWLTVV.